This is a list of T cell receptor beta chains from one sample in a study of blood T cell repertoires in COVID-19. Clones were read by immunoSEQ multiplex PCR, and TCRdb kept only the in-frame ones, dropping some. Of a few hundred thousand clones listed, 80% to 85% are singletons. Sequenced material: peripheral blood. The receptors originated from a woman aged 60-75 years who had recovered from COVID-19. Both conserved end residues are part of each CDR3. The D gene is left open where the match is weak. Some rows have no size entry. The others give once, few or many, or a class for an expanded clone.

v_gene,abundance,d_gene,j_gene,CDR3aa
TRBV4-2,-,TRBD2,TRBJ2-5,CASSQESSGGRETQYF
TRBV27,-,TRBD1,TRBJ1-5,CASSLEAGGSNQPQHF
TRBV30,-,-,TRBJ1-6,CVGMTGANSPLHF
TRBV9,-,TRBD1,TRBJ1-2,CASSSTGGWGYTF
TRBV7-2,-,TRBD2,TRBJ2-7,CASSPQRGGNHEQYF
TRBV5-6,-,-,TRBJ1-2,CASSLVAEAIRDGYTF
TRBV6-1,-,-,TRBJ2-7,CASSEAGSLSEQYF
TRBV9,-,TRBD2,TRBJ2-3,CASSLAGRLLDTQYF
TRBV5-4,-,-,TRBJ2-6,CASSLQGSGANVLTF
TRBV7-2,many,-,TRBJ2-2,CASSFGGVNTGELFF
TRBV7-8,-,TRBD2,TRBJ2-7,CASSLPSGGLSSYEQYF
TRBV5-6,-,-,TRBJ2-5,CASSSTLGPQETQYF
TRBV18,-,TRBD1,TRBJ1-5,CASSPNRGLSNQPQHF
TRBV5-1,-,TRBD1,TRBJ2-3,CASSLAGQGTDTQYF
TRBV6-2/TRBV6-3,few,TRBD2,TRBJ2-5,CASSYSTSGGSKETQYF
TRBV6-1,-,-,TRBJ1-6,CASSDATAIGRSPLHF
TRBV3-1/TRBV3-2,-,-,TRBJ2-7,CASSMQQGLSSHEQYF
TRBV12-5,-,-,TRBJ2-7,CASGLRRWSSEGNYEQYF
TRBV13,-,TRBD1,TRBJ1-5,CASSYRGGNQPQHF
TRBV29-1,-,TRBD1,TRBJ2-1,CSVVRDRGNNEQFF
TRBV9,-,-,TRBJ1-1,CASSVNSGNTEAFF
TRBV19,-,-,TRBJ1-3,CASITEVATSSGNTIYF
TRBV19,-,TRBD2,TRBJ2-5,CASSIREGETQYF
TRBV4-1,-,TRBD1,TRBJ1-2,CASSQGIDRANYGYTF
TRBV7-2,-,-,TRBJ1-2,CASSATLGQALPYGYTF
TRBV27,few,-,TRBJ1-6,CASVRSAQVAYNSPLHF
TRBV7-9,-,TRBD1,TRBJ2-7,CASSRGQGSHEQYF
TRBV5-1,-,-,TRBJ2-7,CASSPTRGGYYEQYF
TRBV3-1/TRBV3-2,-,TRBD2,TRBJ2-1,CASSRGTSGGSYNEQFF
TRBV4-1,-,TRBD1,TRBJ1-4,CASSHGQGASNEKLFF
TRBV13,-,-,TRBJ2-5,CASSLGDQGRPDSETQYF